This TCR beta chain was sequenced during a study of blood T cell repertoires in COVID-19. Study context: From the United States, Italy and Spain came samples of acute and convalescent COVID-19. Sources were T cells, B-cell-depleted T cells, or PBMCs; the material itself was cDNA or gDNA.

The CDR3 runs to 12 residues. Germline CDR1 is KGHDR and CDR2 is SFDVKD. V lost 2 bases to trimming and J lost 14 bases, with 12 bases between them. Per the study methods: Counts of nucleated cells, estimated from reference gene primer amplification, were obtained. Using immunoSEQ multiplex PCR, the repertoire was profiled, and TCRdb retains in-frame clones only, with some absent. The V and J calls and clone size are taken from that table; D and trimming were inferred from the DNA. The profile shows some 60,000 clones, 90% of them singletons. The V and J genes are TRBV24-1 and TRBJ1-3, with D hard to call. The sequence came from a man between 40 and 49 years old with acute or convalescent COVID-19. Sequencing input: peripheral blood. The CDR3 region is CATSDSYSLLYF. In DNA form, the CDR3 reads TGTGCCACCAGTGATTCCTACTCTCTCCTATATTTT.